Listed below are T cell receptor beta chains from one sample, sequenced in a study of read filtering for tumor transcriptome and immune sequencing. A single record per CDR3 protein comes from TCRdb applying MiXCR to the reads. The table includes 39,000 or so distinct CDR3 sequences, 10% to 15% detected once. The specimen sequenced was a population of CD138-negative cells sorted from bone marrow. The receptors shown here come from a donor aged 40 or older with multiple myeloma. Each CDR3 is given with its conserved first and last residue. A D gene is named only where the DNA matches it firmly. A clone size is listed for some rows: how often the clone was seen (once, few, many), or a class if it is expanded.

TRBV20-1	TRBD2	TRBJ2-5	few	CSATGTSGRVEETQYF	TGCAGTGCTACCGGGACTAGCGGGAGAGTGGAAGAGACCCAGTACTTC
TRBV5-1	-	TRBJ2-1	many	CASSLVGSSSYNEQFF	TGCGCCAGCAGCTTGGTGGGATCTAGCTCCTACAATGAGCAGTTCTTC
TRBV20-1	TRBD1	TRBJ1-4	many	CSATGTGEKLFF	TGCAGTGCTACGGGGACAGGGGAAAAACTGTTTTTT
TRBV6-6	TRBD2	TRBJ2-7	many	CASRTTSGSYEQYF	TGTGCCAGCAGAACGACTAGCGGGAGTTACGAGCAGTACTTC
TRBV6-5	TRBD1	TRBJ1-5	many	CASSPGTGVDQPQHF	TGTGCCAGCAGCCCCGGGACAGGAGTTGATCAGCCCCAGCATTTT
TRBV3-1	-	TRBJ1-5	many	CASSQDEGGQPQHF	TGTGCCAGCAGCCAAGATGAGGGCGGGCAGCCCCAGCATTTT
TRBV5-1	-	TRBJ1-1	many	CASIEGTEAFF	TGCGCCAGCATCGAAGGCACTGAAGCTTTCTTT
TRBV29-1	TRBD2	TRBJ2-3	many	CSLTGTSGLSTDTQYF	TGCAGCCTAACCGGGACTAGCGGGCTTAGTACAGATACGCAGTATTTT
TRBV19	-	TRBJ1-2	-	CASSIPDASNFGYTF	TGTGCCAGTAGTATACCGGACGCTTCCAACTTTGGCTACACCTTC
TRBV5-1	-	TRBJ2-7	many	CASRFGPSGNEQYF	TGCGCCAGCAGATTCGGGCCCTCCGGGAACGAGCAGTACTTC
TRBV2	-	TRBJ2-2	many	CASSDQGNTGELFF	TGTGCCAGCAGTGACCAGGGGAACACCGGGGAGCTGTTTTTT
TRBV10-3	TRBD1	TRBJ1-1	many	CAISDPTGGAFF	TGTGCCATCAGTGACCCTACAGGGGGAGCTTTCTTT
TRBV6-2/TRBV6-3	TRBD2	TRBJ2-1	few	CASNDDFGTRAYNEQFF	TGTGCCAGCAATGATGATTTCGGGACTAGGGCCTACAATGAGCAGTTCTTC
TRBV28	-	TRBJ2-3	few	CASSDQGYRQYF	TGTGCCAGCAGCGACCAGGGGTATAGGCAGTATTTT
TRBV20-1	-	TRBJ2-2	few	CSAPWGAGTGELFF	TGCAGTGCCCCATGGGGGGCTGGCACCGGGGAGCTGTTTTTT
TRBV6-6	TRBD1	TRBJ1-5	few	CASQPTGGYGNQPQHF	TGTGCCAGCCAACCAACAGGGGGCTATGGCAATCAGCCCCAGCATTTT
TRBV19	TRBD1	TRBJ1-5	few	CASSLSGGGQPQHF	TGTGCCAGTAGCCTCTCAGGGGGCGGTCAGCCCCAGCATTTT
TRBV27	TRBD1	TRBJ1-5	many	CASSSEGANQPQHF	TGTGCCAGCAGTTCGGAGGGGGCCAATCAGCCCCAGCATTTT
TRBV5-1	TRBD1	TRBJ2-3	many	CASSLRGLADTQYF	TGCGCCAGCAGTTTAAGGGGGCTCGCAGATACGCAGTATTTT
TRBV21-1	-	TRBJ2-2	-	CASSKVSSLSREGRSGELFF	TGTGCCAGCAGCAAAGTGTCGAGTTTATCGCGGGAGGGCCGTAGCGGGGAGCTGTTTTTT
TRBV11-3	TRBD2	TRBJ2-3	many	CASSLREDLTDTQYF	TGTGCCAGCAGCCTCCGGGAGGACCTCACAGATACGCAGTATTTT
TRBV4-3	-	TRBJ1-2	many	CASSQADNNYGYTF	TGCGCCAGCAGCCAAGCTGACAATAACTATGGCTACACCTTC
TRBV18	-	TRBJ2-5	-	CASSPPTHYQETQYF	TGTGCCAGCTCACCACCGACCCACTACCAAGAGACCCAGTACTTC
TRBV27	-	TRBJ2-7	many	CASSVGPGQGPQYEQYF	TGTGCCAGCAGCGTGGGTCCGGGACAAGGGCCTCAGTACGAGCAGTACTTC